The clone carrying this T cell receptor (beta chain) showed up just a few times. Its antigen is unknown. This entry belongs to a study of cytomegalovirus exposure and HLA in healthy donors. As for the study in general: Caucasian-associated ancestry cluster membership applied to around 80% of 398 genotyped donors.

Study-level points and caveats: In a later analysis, compared with equally common non-associated chains, HLA-associated beta chains were more expanded. TCR beta V segments were, for the most part, productive about 87% or about 30% of the time in an earlier analysis.

Researchers ran the PCR with 60 Vbeta and 13 Jbeta primers. Authors' methods: Per a later analysis, the number of unique TCR beta chains was around 79 million, of which some 9.9 million were shared. Using immunoSEQ multiplex PCR, the repertoire was profiled, and TCRdb retains in-frame clones only, with some absent. V and J calls plus clone size are reproduced from that table; the DNA served to infer D and trimming. Of approximately 100,000 clones detected, approximately 76% appear once; the ten largest clones hold over 7%. Germline-derived CDR1 and CDR2 are SEHNR and FQNEAQ (reference sequence). V was shortened by 2 bases and J by 7 bases, with 6 bases between the two germline ends. The CDR3 covers 13 residues.

Sequencing was done on a sample of PBMCs. This chain joins TRBV7-9 and TRBJ1-6; D possibly corresponds to TRBD1 (5 bases). The source is a woman aged 45-65 years in good health and CMV-seropositive. CDR3 amino acids: CASSLRGNSPLHF. The CDR3 DNA sequence: TGTGCCAGCAGCTTACGGGGGAATTCACCCCTCCACTTT.